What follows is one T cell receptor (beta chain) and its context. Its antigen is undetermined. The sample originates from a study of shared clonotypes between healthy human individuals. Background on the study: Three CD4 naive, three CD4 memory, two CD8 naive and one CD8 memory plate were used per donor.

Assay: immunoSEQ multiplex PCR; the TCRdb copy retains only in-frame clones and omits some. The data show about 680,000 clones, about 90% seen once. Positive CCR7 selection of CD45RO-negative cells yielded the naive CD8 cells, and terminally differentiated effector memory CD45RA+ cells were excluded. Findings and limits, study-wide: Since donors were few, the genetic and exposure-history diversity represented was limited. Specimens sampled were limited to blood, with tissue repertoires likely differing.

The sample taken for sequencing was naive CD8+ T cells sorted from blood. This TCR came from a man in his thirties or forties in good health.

The CDR3 bases are TGTGCCACCAGCAGGGGAAACAGTTACTCCTACGAGCAGTACTTC. This codes for CATSRGNSYSYEQYF. The chain has TRBV15 and TRBJ2-7; D is uncertain. The CDR3 has 15 residues. Germline V gene lookup returns CDR1 LNHNV and CDR2 YYDKDF (reference sequence). The V and J ends lost 3 bases and 0 bases respectively, with 12 bases between them. Full variable domain (missing parts from reference TRBV15 and TRBJ2-7): DAMVIQNPRYQVTQFGKPVTLSCSQTLNHNVMYWYQQKSSQAPKLLFHYYDKDFNNEADTPDNFQSRRPNTSFCFLDIRSPGLGDTAMYLCATSRGNSYSYEQYFGPGTRLTVT.